This is a list of T cell receptor beta chains from one sample in a study of cytomegalovirus exposure and HLA in healthy donors. Measured with immunoSEQ multiplex PCR; TCRdb has only the in-frame clones, and not every one. This sample carries some 200,000 clones, around 79% of them seen once, and the ten largest clones take 0.22%. The sequencing sample was made of PBMCs. These receptor sequences come from a girl aged 2-15 years in good health and CMV-seronegative. CDR3s include the opening cysteine and the closing phenylalanine or tryptophan.

v_call cdr3_aa
TRBV19 CASTPGELFF
TRBV5-6 CASSLVRGEQFF
TRBV28 CATGTPLQETQYF
TRBV27 CASRGGDARYTGELFF
TRBV5-1 CASSPLAGGTGELFF
TRBV27 CASSLEVPLNTEAFF
TRBV6-1 CAGRDRMSYEQYF
TRBV6-1 CATVRTAGNTIYF
TRBV6-1 CASLFGGLNTEAFF
TRBV19 CASSSGRIRGNQPQHF
TRBV10-1 CASSESGGGETDTQYF
TRBV7-2 CASSRKGSASSYNSPLHF
TRBV7-6 CASSSFRGGQTYEQYF
TRBV2 CASSDPAVGDEQYF
TRBV6-5 CASSYSAGSYNSPLHF
TRBV4-2 CASSQDWDYFYEQYF
TRBV20-1 CSASNRGKAFF
TRBV27 CASTPGVGYEQYF
TRBV2 CASGGASGETQYF
TRBV18 CASSPPGLADNEQFF
TRBV18 CASSPPESGVEQYF
TRBV10-3 CAISDRGQGDTEAFF
TRBV7-2 CASTLLAGGYNEQFF
TRBV7-9 CASSPRSGGPSGHEQYF
TRBV5-1 CASSRGGGGVYEAFF
TRBV7-6 CASSFQGGTEAFF
TRBV27 CASSKQGAATNEKLFF
TRBV7-9 CASSLVAGSLYFSYEQYF
TRBV6-6 CASSYLRANTGELFF
TRBV6-5 CASSPRQGLVETQYF
TRBV7-9 CASSNSGTGFGWNTEAFF
TRBV6-5 CASSYGGLAGEETQYF
TRBV29-1 CSVVLAGDYGYTF
TRBV2 CASSSPYEQYF
TRBV29-1 CSVEAGQGGEQYF
TRBV4-1 CASSQSEQDQETQYF
TRBV6-5 CASSLGQGLITEAFF
TRBV6-1 CASSTPPPGYTF
TRBV4-1 CASSQAASGFAYNEQFF
TRBV5-6 CASSSIHRVPEAFF